This T cell receptor beta chain was sequenced for a study of T cells in Graves' hyperthyroidism and ophthalmopathy (dated by TCRdb to between 2018 and 2020). About the study as a whole: Peripheral blood samples were taken at the time of initial diagnosis, prior to any treatment. TCR V-J signatures able to tell the groups apart were searched for in a discovery cohort of 100 patients, of whom around 43 had Graves' ophthalmopathy and about 60 had stable Graves' hyperthyroidism. Whether ophthalmopathy could be predicted prospectively was tested in an independent validation cohort made up of under 20 hyperthyroidism patients plus 17 patients who later progressed to ophthalmopathy. The 85 to 100 discovery patients were randomly split 7:3 into training and test sets. In several Graves' hyperthyroidism patients, the study also compared T-cell repertoires from thyroid tissue with T-cell repertoires from blood. After sampling, hyperthyroidism patients received methimazole starting at 30 mg daily, and ophthalmopathy patients received high-dose intravenous methylprednisolone. The paper describes TCR Vbeta CDR3 sequencing of 120 to 150 peripheral blood samples, made up of some 40 ophthalmopathy patients, some 80 hyperthyroidism patients and 17 progressor patients.

A patient counted as having stable Graves' hyperthyroidism if no progression to ophthalmopathy occurred over 18 months of follow-up. Hyperthyroidism patients were newly diagnosed, with disease duration under 2 months, and aged 18 to 65 years. Exclusion was applied to patients with uncontrolled infections, other autoimmune diseases, pregnancy or lactation. Diagnoses were established on the basis of clinical symptoms, serum thyroxine and TRAb, thyroid ultrasound, and orbital computed tomography. Ficoll-Paque density gradient centrifugation was used to isolate PBMCs from approximately 11 ml of fresh peripheral blood. Trizol reagent was used to extract total RNA, and RNA quality was then checked on an Agilent 2100 Bioanalyzer. Findings and caveats that apply to the study as a whole: Most expanded thyroid clonotypes (frequency above 0.001) were also detected in blood, a finding suggesting that blood repertoires may reflect thyroid immune responses. No statistical method was used to fix the sample size in advance, and group allocation was not hidden from the investigators. In validation, the model predicted progression to ophthalmopathy with over 60% sensitivity and 72% to 85% specificity, a median of about 6 months before onset. Ophthalmopathy was separated from stable hyperthyroidism by a 13 V-J signature model, with over 85% sensitivity and about 81% specificity obtained in cross-validation and 80%/75% obtained in testing.

With respect to this clonotype: Its antigen is currently not known. There are no base qualities to consult, and no much larger clone falls within one base.

From the germline V gene, CDR1 is SNHLY and CDR2 is FYNNEI. At the junction V is shortened by 8 bases and J by 9 bases; bases outside the gene matches: 8. The CDR3 measures 13 amino acids from cysteine to phenylalanine. Kept here is only the CDR3 DNA, which spans 39 bases and is read in frame from base 1. The TCR beta CDR3 regions were amplified from the RNA transcripts. The first round of RT-PCR for the TCR CDR3 was performed with the HTBI primer set and the Qiagen OneStep RT-PCR kit. Libraries were constructed in a second round of multiplex PCR, after which size selection and purification were performed. Sequencing of the libraries was done on an Illumina HiSeq2000 using paired-end 100 bp reads. The study's own analysis went as follows. SOAPnuke was used to process the raw data, throwing out any read that contained adapters or uncalled bases, had a mean Phred below 15, or lacked an exact constant-primer or identifier match. COPE v1.2.5 was used to merge the high-quality paired reads, and each unique nucleotide sequence was defined as a clonotype. Clonotypes were aligned to IMGT TRBV, TRBD and TRBJ reference segments using MiTCR v1.1. Only V-J combinations with frequency above 0.0001, covering 99.2% of repertoires, were analysed. A TCS score was defined as the ratio between F50 (clonal expansion) and ExV (chaos), using BLOSUM62-based TCRdist between CDR3 peptides within each V-J. Welch's t-statistics and random forest reduced some 510 V-J features to 10 to 15, which were used in a naive Bayes classifier (R e1071). TCRdb applied fastp at Q25 and MiXCR to the public reads, then kept only in-frame beta chains. Under each unique CDR3 protein, matching rows form one entry showing the most common genes and DNA. V and J calls and clone size were set by TCRdb, not the authors. Within this sample are 300,000 to 400,000 distinct CDR3 sequences, with 21% of them counted one time only. The leading ten clones occupy 50% of the sample.

The sequenced material came from blood. The sequence is built from TRBV2 and TRBJ2-1, with 9 bases aligning to TRBD2. The TCR originated in a woman aged 50 to 60 with Graves' hyperthyroidism. This receptor carries the CDR3 CASWRGGFFEQFF. The nucleotide sequence is TGTGCCAGCTGGCGGGGGGGCTTCTTTGAGCAGTTCTTC.